The T cell receptor beta chain described here comes from a study of blood T cell repertoires in COVID-19. Study-wide context: PBMCs, B-cell-depleted T cells, or T cells were the source of the cDNA or gDNA that made up the material.

Clones were read by immunoSEQ multiplex PCR, and TCRdb kept only the in-frame ones, dropping some. The sample shows 250,000 to 300,000 clones, just under 90% of them seen only once. This clone was observed a handful of times. The clonotype comes from a woman between 25 and 40 years old with COVID-19, enrolled during active disease. The sample was peripheral blood.

CDR3: CSARSADTQYF. The CDR3 region has the DNA TGCAGTGCCCGGTCGGCAGATACGCAGTATTTT. V and J are TRBV20-1 and TRBJ2-3; the D is unclear. Germline lookup yields CDR1 DFQATT and CDR2 SNEGSKA (reference sequence). The CDR3 contains 11 residues. V lost 6 bases to trimming and J lost 4 bases, with 8 bases between them.